The entry that follows covers one T cell receptor (beta chain) sequence. Its antigen is still unknown. This sample was taken from a study of breast tumors, draining lymph nodes, adjacent tissues. Overall study findings and caveats: Findings are consistent with lymph node origin and intratumoral expansion of most tumor T cells. That most tumor T cells come from lymph nodes remained unproven. Compared with basal-like, luminal-like tumors shared significantly more repertoire with nontumor tissue. Compared with lymph nodes, tumors were less diverse; compared with nontumor tissue, more.

Each CDR3 protein gets one entry after TCRdb re-called the multiplex PCR reads with MiXCR. The table includes 200,000 or so distinct CDR3 sequences, around a third detected once. Axillary draining lymph nodes of breast cancer patients supplied the node samples. Sequenced: axillary lymph node tissue. This clonotype originated in a female donor with breast cancer. Some clones in this sample may be carry-over from other donors' samples.

CDR3 in DNA: TGCGCCAGCAGCCAAGATTGGACAGCTTCACCCCTCCACTTT. Translation gives CASSQDWTASPLHF. The rearrangement joins TRBV4-1 to TRBJ1-6; possibly TRBD1 for D (6 bases). The CDR3 loop spans 14 amino acids. The V gene's germline CDR1 is MGHRA and CDR2 YSYEKL. Trimming removed 0 bases at V and 9 bases at J, with 9 bases between.